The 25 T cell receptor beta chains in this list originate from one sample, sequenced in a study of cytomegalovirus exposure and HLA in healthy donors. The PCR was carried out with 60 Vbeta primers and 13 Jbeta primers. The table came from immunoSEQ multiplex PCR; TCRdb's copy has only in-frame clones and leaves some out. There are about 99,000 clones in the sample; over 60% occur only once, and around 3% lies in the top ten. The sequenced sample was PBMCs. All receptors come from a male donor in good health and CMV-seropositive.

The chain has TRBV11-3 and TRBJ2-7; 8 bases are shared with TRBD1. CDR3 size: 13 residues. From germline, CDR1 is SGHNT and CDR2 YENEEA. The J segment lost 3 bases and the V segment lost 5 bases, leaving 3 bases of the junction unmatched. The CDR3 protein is CASSPGQGYEQYF. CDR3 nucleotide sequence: TGTGCCAGCAGCCCTGGACAGGGCTACGAGCAGTACTTC.

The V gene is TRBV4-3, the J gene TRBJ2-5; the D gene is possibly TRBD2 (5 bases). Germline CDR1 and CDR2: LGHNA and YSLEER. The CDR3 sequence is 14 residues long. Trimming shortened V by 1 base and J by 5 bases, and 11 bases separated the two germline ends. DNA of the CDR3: TGCGCCAGCAGCCAAGGGATACGAGGGGAGACCCAGTACTTC. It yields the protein CASSQGIRGETQYF.

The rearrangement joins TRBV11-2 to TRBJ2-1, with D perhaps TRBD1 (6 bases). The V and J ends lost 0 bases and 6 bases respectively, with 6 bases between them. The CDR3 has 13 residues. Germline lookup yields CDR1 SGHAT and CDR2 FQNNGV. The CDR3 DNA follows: TGTGCCAGCAGCTTAGACAGGGGCAATGAGCAGTTCTTC. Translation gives CASSLDRGNEQFF. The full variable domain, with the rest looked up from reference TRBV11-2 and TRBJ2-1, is EAGVAQSPRYKIIEKRQSVAFWCNPISGHATLYWYQQILGQGPKLLIQFQNNGVVDDSQLPKDRFSAERLKGVDSTLKIQPAKLEDSAVYLCASSLDRGNEQFFGPGTRLTVL.

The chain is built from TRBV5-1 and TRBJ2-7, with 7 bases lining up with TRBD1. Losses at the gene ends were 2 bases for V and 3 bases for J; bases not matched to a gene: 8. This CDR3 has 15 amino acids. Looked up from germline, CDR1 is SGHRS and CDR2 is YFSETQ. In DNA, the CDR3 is TGCGCCAGCAGCTTAGGGGACAGCCGATTCTACGAGCAGTACTTC. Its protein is CASSLGDSRFYEQYF.

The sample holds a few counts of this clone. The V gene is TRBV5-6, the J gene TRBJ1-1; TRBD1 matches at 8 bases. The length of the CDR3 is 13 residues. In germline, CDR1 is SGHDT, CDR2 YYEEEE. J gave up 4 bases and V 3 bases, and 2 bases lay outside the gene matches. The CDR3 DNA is TGTGCCAGCAGCTCAGGGGGCTTCACTGAAGCTTTCTTT. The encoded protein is CASSSGGFTEAFF.

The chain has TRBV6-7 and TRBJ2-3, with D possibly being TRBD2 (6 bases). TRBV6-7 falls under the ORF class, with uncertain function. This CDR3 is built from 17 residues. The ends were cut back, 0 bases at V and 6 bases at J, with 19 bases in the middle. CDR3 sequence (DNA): TGTGCCAGCAGTTACTCGAGGGAGGAGCCAGGAAGGGATACGCAGTATTTT. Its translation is CASSYSREEPGRDTQYF.

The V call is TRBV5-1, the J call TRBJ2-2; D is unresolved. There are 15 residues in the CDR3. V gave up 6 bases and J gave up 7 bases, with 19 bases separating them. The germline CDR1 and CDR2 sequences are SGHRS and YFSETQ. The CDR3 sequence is CASTPSSGYGGELFF. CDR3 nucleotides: TGCGCCAGCACCCCGTCGTCCGGGTACGGCGGGGAGCTGTTTTTT.

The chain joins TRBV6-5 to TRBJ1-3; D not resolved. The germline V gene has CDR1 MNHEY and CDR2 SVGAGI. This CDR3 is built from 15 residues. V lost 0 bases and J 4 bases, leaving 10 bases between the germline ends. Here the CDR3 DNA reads TGTGCCAGCAGTTACTCGATAATCGGGGGAAACACCATATATTTT. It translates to CASSYSIIGGNTIYF.

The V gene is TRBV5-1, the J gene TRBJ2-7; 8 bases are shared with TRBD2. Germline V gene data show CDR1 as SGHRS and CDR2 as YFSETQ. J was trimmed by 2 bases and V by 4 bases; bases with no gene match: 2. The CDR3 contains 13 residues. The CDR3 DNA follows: TGCGCCAGCAGCCGCGGGGGGACCTACGAGCAGTACTTC. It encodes CASSRGGTYEQYF.

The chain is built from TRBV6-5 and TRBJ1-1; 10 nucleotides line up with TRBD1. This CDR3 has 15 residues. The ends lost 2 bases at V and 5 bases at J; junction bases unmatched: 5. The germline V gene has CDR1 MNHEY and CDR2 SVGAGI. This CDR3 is CASSYGTGANTEAFF. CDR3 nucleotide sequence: TGTGCCAGCAGTTACGGGACAGGGGCTAATACTGAAGCTTTCTTT.

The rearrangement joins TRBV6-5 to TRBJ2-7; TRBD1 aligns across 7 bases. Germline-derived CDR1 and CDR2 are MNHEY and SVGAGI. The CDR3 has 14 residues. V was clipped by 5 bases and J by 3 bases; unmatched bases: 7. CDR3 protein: CASSSTGTVYEQYF. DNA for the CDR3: TGTGCCAGCAGTAGTACCGGGACAGTCTACGAGCAGTACTTC.

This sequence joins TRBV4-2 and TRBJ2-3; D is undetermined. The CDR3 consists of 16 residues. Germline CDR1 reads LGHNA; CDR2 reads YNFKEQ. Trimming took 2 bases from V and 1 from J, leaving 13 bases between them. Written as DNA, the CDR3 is TGTGCCAGCAGCCAAACCTATAGAGGTGGCACAGATACGCAGTATTTT. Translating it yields CASSQTYRGGTDTQYF.

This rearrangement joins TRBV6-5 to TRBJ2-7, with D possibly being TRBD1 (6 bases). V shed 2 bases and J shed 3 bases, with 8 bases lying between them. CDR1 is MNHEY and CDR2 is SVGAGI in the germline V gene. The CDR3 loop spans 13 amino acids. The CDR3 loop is CASSYNRVYEQYF. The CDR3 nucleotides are TGTGCCAGCAGTTACAACAGGGTCTACGAGCAGTACTTC.

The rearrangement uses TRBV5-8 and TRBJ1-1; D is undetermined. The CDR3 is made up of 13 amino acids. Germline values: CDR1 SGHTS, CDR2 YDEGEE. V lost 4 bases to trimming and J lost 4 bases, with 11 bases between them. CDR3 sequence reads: CASSAVGPTEAFF. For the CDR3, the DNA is TGTGCCAGCAGCGCAGTTGGGCCCACTGAAGCTTTCTTT.

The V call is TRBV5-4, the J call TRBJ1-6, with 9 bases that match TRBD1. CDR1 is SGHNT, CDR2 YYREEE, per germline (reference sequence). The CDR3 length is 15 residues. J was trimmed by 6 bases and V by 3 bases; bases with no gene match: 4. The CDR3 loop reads CASSSMTGGNSPLHF. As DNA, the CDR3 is TGTGCCAGCAGCTCAATGACAGGGGGTAATTCACCCCTCCACTTT.

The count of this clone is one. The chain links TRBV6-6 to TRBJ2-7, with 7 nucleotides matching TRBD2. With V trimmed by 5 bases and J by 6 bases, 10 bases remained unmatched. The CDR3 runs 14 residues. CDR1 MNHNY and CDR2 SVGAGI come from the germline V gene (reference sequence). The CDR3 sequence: CASSLPASGAEQYF. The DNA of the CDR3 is TGTGCCAGCAGTCTCCCCGCCAGCGGGGCCGAGCAGTACTTC.

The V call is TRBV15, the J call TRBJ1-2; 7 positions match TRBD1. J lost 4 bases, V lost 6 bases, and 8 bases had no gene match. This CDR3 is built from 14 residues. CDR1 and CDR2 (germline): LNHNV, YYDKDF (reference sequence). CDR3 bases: TGTGCCACCAGAAGCCCCGGGACAGTCTATGGCTACACCTTC. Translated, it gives CATRSPGTVYGYTF. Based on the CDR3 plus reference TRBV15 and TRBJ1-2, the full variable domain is DAMVIQNPRYQVTQFGKPVTLSCSQTLNHNVMYWYQQKSSQAPKLLFHYYDKDFNNEADTPDNFQSRRPNTSFCFLDIRSPGLGDTAMYLCATRSPGTVYGYTFGSGTRLTVV.

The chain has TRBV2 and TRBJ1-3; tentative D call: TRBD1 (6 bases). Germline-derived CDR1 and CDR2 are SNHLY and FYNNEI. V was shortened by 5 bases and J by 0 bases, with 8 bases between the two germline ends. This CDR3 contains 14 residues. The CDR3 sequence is CASSTGYSGNTIYF. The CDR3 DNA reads TGTGCCAGCAGTACAGGGTACTCTGGAAACACCATATATTTT.

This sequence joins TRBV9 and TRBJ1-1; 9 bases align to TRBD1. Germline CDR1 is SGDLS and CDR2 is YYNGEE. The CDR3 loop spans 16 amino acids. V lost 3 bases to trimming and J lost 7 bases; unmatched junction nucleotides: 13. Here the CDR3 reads CASSAVLGQGTGEAFF. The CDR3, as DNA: TGTGCCAGCAGCGCCGTGTTGGGACAGGGAACCGGTGAAGCTTTCTTT.

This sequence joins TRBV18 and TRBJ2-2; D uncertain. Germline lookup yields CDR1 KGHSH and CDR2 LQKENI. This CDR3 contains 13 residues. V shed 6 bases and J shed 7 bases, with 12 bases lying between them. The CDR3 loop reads CASSPPVIGELFF. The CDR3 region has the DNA TGTGCCAGCTCCCCTCCGGTTATCGGGGAGCTGTTTTTT.

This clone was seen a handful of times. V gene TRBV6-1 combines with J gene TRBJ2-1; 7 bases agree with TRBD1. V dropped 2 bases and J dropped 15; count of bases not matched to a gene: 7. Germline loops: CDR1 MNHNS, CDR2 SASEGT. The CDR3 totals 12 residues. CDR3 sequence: CASSEITGQRFF. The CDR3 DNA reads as TGTGCCAGCAGTGAAATAACGGGACAGCGGTTCTTC.

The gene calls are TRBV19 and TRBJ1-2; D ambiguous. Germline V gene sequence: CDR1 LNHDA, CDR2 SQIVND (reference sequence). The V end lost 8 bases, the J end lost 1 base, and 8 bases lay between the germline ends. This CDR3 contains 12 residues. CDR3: CASPGFNYGYTF. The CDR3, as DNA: TGTGCCAGTCCGGGATTTAACTATGGCTACACCTTC.

The CDR3 DNA reads as TGTGCCAGCAGTTACTCCGGGGGGCGAGCTTTCTTT. Its protein product is CASSYSGGRAFF. The J gene is TRBJ1-1, the V gene TRBV6-5, with a weak D call TRBD1 (6 bases). CDR3 size: 12 residues. In germline, CDR1 is MNHEY, CDR2 SVGAGI. Trimming took 0 bases from V and 10 from J, leaving 9 bases between them.

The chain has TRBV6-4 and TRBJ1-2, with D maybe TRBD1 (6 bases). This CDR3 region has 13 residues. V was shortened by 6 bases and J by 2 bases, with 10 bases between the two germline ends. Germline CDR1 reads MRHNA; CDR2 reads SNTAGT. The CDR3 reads CASSYGQNYGYTF. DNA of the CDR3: TGTGCCAGCAGCTACGGACAGAACTATGGCTACACCTTC.

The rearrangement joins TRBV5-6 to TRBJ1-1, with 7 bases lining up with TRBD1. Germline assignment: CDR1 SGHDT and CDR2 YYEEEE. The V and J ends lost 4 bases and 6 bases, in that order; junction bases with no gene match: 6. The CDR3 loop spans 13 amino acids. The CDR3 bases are TGTGCCAGCAGCCCTGGGACAGACCCTGAAGCTTTCTTT. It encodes CASSPGTDPEAFF.